Detailed here is one T cell receptor (beta chain). The data are from a study of T cell responses to AZD1222 COVID-19 vaccine. Produced via immunoSEQ multiplex PCR; TCRdb's table is partial and in-frame only. The sample has 170,000 or so clones, roughly 87% seen once. There are 16 residues in the CDR3. V was pared by 5 bases and J by 4 bases, with 17 bases between. Germline V gene data show CDR1 as LNHNV and CDR2 as YYDKDF (reference sequence). The chain joins TRBV15 to TRBJ1-4; tentatively, D is TRBD1 (5 bases). Sequencing was performed on peripheral blood, taken on day 0 of AZD1222 vaccination. The receptor was derived from an adult in good health. CDR3 bases: TGTGCCACCAGCGTTAGCCGGGACCAGATTAATGAAAAACTGTTTTTT. Translated, it gives CATSVSRDQINEKLFF.